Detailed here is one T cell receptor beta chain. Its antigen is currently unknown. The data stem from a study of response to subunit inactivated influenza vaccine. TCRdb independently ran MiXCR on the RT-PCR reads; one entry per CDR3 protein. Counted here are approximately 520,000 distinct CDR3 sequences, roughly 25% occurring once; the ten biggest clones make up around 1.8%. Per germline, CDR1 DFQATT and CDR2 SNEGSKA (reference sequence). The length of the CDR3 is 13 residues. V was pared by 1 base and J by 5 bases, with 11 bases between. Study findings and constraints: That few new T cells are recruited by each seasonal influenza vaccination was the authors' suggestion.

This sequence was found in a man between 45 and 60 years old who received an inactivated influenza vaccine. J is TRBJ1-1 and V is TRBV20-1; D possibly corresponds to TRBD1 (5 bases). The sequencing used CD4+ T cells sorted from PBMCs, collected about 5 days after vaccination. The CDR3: CSARGGMGTEAFF. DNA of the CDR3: TGCAGTGCTAGAGGGGGGATGGGAACTGAAGCTTTCTTT.